These 5 T cell receptor beta chains were all obtained from the same sample, sequenced in a study of blood T cell repertoires in COVID-19. Using immunoSEQ multiplex PCR, the repertoire was profiled, and TCRdb retains in-frame clones only, with some absent. The sample consists of over 200,000 clones, 80% to 90% of them appearing once. The material sequenced was peripheral blood. The receptors shown here come from a young man with COVID-19, enrolled during active disease.

The sample holds a few counts of this clone. This rearrangement joins TRBV6-2 or TRBV6-3 to TRBJ2-1, with 10 bases identical to TRBD1. V gave up 5 bases and J gave up 4 bases; unmatched junction bases: 5. Per the germline V gene, CDR1 is MNHEY and CDR2 is SVGEGT. This CDR3 comprises 15 residues. The CDR3 nucleotides are TGTGCCAGCAGTACCGGGACAGGGGAATACAATGAGCAGTTCTTC. It encodes CASSTGTGEYNEQFF.

The V gene is TRBV19, the J gene TRBJ2-3; D might be TRBD1 (5 bases). V shed 9 bases and J shed 6 bases, with 19 bases lying between them. Germline loops: CDR1 LNHDA, CDR2 SQIVND (reference sequence). CDR3 length: 14 residues. CDR3 in DNA: TGTGCCAGCCTTAGACGCGACCAGGGCGATACGCAGTATTTT. Protein product: CASLRRDQGDTQYF.

The chain joins TRBV29-1 to TRBJ2-5, with TRBD1 matching over 8 bases. J lost 5 bases, V lost 6 bases, and 11 bases had no gene match. The CDR3 is 14 amino acids. Germline CDR1 reads SQVTM; CDR2 reads ANQGSEA. The CDR3 loop reads CSVMTGVGSETQYF. Written as DNA, the CDR3 is TGCAGCGTCATGACAGGGGTAGGGTCGGAGACCCAGTACTTC.

This clone was seen a single time. CDR3 region: CASSLVPGGKGTQYF. In nucleotides, the CDR3 is TGTGCCAGCAGCTTGGTACCGGGCGGGAAGGGGACCCAGTACTTC. V is TRBV5-8 and J is TRBJ2-5, with D possibly matching TRBD2 (6 bases). The CDR3 runs to 15 residues. The germline V and J ends were trimmed by 0 bases and 7 bases, with 16 bases remaining between them. Germline V CDR1 and CDR2: SGHTS, YDEGEE.

V gene TRBV11-1 combines with J gene TRBJ2-7; 8 bases map to TRBD1. Trimming took 6 bases from V and 3 from J; bases not matched to a gene: 7. Looked up from germline, CDR1 is SGHAT and CDR2 is FQDESV (reference sequence). The CDR3 length is 14 residues. The CDR3 reads CASSLEGTGYEQYF. The CDR3 region has the DNA TGTGCCAGCAGTCTGGAAGGGACAGGCTACGAGCAGTACTTC.